This TCR beta chain was found in a study of cytotoxic CD8 clonotypes in ibrutinib-treated CLL. General study findings and limits: At progression, clonality fell back toward baseline after rising at ibrutinib response.

As concerns this clone: What it recognizes is unknown.

Germline CDR1 SGHTS, CDR2 YDEGEE. V was pared by 0 bases and J by 4 bases, with 8 bases of the junction left unmatched. This CDR3 contains 16 residues. Deep sequencing aimed at 1 in 200,000 to 1 in 1 million T cells' resolution. Some clones are missing from TCRdb's copy, which holds only in-frame ones; the method was immunoSEQ multiplex PCR. The sample contains about 7,600 clones, 65% to 80% of which appear only once. The source of this sequence is a human donor with chronic lymphocytic leukemia. The source material was PBMCs, sampled before ibrutinib treatment. This rearrangement joins TRBV5-8 to TRBJ1-2; TRBD1 matches 8 bases. The chain's CDR3 is CASSLGRAGGTYGYTF. The DNA of the CDR3 is TGTGCCAGCAGCTTGGGCCGGGCAGGGGGCACCTATGGCTACACCTTC.